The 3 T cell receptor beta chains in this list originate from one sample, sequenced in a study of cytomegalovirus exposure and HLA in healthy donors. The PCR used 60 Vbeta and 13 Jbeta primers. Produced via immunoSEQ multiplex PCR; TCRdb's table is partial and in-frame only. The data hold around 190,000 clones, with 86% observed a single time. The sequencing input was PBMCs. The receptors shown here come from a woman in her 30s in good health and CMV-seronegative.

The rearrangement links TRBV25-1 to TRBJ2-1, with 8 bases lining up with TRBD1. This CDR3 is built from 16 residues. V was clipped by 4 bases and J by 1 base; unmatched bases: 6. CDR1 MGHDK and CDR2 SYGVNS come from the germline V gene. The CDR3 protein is CASSVQTGDSYNEQFF. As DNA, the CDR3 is TGTGCCAGCAGTGTCCAGACAGGGGATTCCTACAATGAGCAGTTCTTC.

The CDR3 loop is CASSFQTSYEQYF. The CDR3 DNA reads as TGTGCCAGCAGCTTCCAGACTAGTTACGAGCAGTACTTC. This chain links TRBV7-2 with TRBJ2-7, with D possibly matching TRBD2 (6 bases). Trimming cost V 3 bases and J 4 bases, with 10 bases left between them. Germline V lookup: CDR1 SGHTA, CDR2 FQGNSA. The length of the CDR3 is 13 residues.

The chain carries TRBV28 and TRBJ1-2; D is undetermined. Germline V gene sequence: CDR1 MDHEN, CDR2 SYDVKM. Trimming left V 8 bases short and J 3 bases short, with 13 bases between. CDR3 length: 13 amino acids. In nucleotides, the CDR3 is TGTGCCAGCTCCTGGTTCTCGGACTATGGCTACACCTTC. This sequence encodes CASSWFSDYGYTF.